Listed here are 10 T cell receptor beta chains from one sample, sequenced in a study of shared clonotypes between healthy human individuals. CD45RO-negative CD8 cells positively selected for CCR7 made up the naive population, which excluded terminally differentiated effector memory CD45RA+ cells. This table comes from immunoSEQ multiplex PCR, and its TCRdb copy is limited to in-frame clones, with some not included. The data contain roughly 2.1 million clones, approximately 94% of them singletons. The sample consisted of naive CD8+ T cells from PBMCs. The receptors here all came from a young man in good health. Some clones in this sample may be carry-over from other donors' samples.

CDR3 DNA: TGTGCCAGCAGGGAAACGGGGTGGGGTAGCACCCACGAGCAGTACTTC. Translating gives CASRETGWGSTHEQYF. This chain links TRBV28 with TRBJ2-7, with D possibly TRBD2 on 5 matching bases. This CDR3 region has 16 residues. Per germline, CDR1 MDHEN and CDR2 SYDVKM. Trimming took 6 bases from V and 5 from J, leaving 23 bases between them.

The chain employs TRBV5-6 and TRBJ2-7; D might be TRBD1 (5 bases). CDR3 length: 14 amino acids. Germline V gene data show CDR1 as SGHDT and CDR2 as YYEEEE. Trimming pared 2 bases from V and 6 bases from J, leaving 15 bases between. The DNA for the CDR3 is TGTGCCAGCAGCTTTTATAACGTAGGGGTCGAGCAGTACTTC. Amino acids: CASSFYNVGVEQYF. Full variable domain (missing parts from reference TRBV5-6 and TRBJ2-7): DAGVTQSPTHLIKTRGQQVTLRCSPKSGHDTVSWYQQALGQGPQFIFQYYEEEERQRGNFPDRFSGHQFPNYSSELNVNALLLGDSALYLCASSFYNVGVEQYFGPGTRLTVT.

This chain uses TRBV5-1 with TRBJ1-1, with 9 positions matching TRBD1. CDR3 length: 14 amino acids. The V gene's germline CDR1 is SGHRS and CDR2 YFSETQ. J lost 7 bases, V lost 4 bases, and 8 bases had no gene match. The CDR3 bases are TGCGCCAGCAGCCCTGGACAGGGGCGGGGTGAAGCTTTCTTT. Protein product: CASSPGQGRGEAFF.

V and J are TRBV28 and TRBJ1-1; D unresolved. Germline CDR1 reads MDHEN; CDR2 reads SYDVKM. V lost 3 bases to trimming and J lost 5 bases, with 22 bases between them. CDR3 length: 17 residues. This CDR3 reads CASSLVEGMNPKTEAFF. In DNA form, the CDR3 reads TGTGCCAGCAGTTTGGTGGAGGGTATGAACCCCAAGACTGAAGCTTTCTTT.

This sequence joins TRBV7-3 and TRBJ1-1; the match to TRBD1 covers 7 bases. Germline lookup yields CDR1 SGHTA and CDR2 FQGTGA. CDR3 length: 14 residues. V lost 5 bases and J lost 5; bases outside the gene matches: 8. The CDR3 sequence is CASSAQGVGTEAFF. In DNA, the CDR3 is TGTGCCAGCAGCGCCCAGGGGGTAGGAACTGAAGCTTTCTTT.

This chain joins TRBV2 and TRBJ1-4, with 10 bases matching TRBD1. The junction had 10 bases not matched to a gene; V was cut back by 8 bases and J by 10 bases. From germline, CDR1 is SNHLY and CDR2 FYNNEI. CDR3 length equals 14 residues. The CDR3 DNA reads as TGTGCCAGCGCCCCCGGGACAGGGGAGGGAAAACTGTTTTTT. This gives the protein CASAPGTGEGKLFF.

The chain uses TRBV7-8 and TRBJ2-1; no reliable D call. The V gene lost 5 bases and the J gene lost 7 bases, with 9 bases spanning the gap. The CDR3 spans 12 residues. The germline V gene encodes CDR1 SGHVS and CDR2 FQNEAQ. The CDR3 spells CASSPLGNEQFF. CDR3 bases: TGTGCCAGCAGCCCGCTAGGTAATGAGCAGTTCTTC.

J is TRBJ2-5 and V is TRBV27; 10 bases are shared with TRBD1. CDR3 length: 16 amino acids. The V segment lost 5 bases and the J segment 2 bases; nucleotides outside the gene matches: 8. The germline CDR1 and CDR2 sequences are MNHEY and SMNVEV (reference sequence). The CDR3 loop is CASSLTRDRGQETQYF. CDR3 nucleotides: TGTGCCAGCAGTCTAACTCGGGACAGGGGACAAGAGACCCAGTACTTC.

For this clone: The sample holds other DNA sequences that translate to the same CDR3. The chain recombines TRBV9 with TRBJ2-7; 9 positions agree with TRBD2. Germline trimming cut 0 bases from V and 0 bases from J; bases unmatched to any gene: 1. The CDR3 totals 15 residues. Germline CDR1 is SGDLS and CDR2 is YYNGEE. The CDR3 spells CASSVAAGGSYEQYF. CDR3 DNA sequence: TGTGCCAGCAGCGTAGCAGCGGGAGGCTCCTACGAGCAGTACTTC.

V is TRBV13 and J is TRBJ2-5, with 8 nucleotides matching TRBD2. Germline CDR1 and CDR2: PRHDT and FYEKMQ (reference sequence). V shed 0 bases and J 2 bases; nucleotides not matched to a gene: 17. The length of the CDR3 is 20 residues. CDR3 sequence reads: CASSLGLLSLSGGLQETQYF. The CDR3 DNA is TGTGCCAGCAGCTTAGGACTGCTTTCTTTGAGCGGGGGCCTGCAAGAGACCCAGTACTTC.